The sequence of this T cell receptor (beta chain) was determined in a study of blood T cell repertoires in COVID-19. CDR1 and CDR2 from the germline V gene are LGHDT and YNNKEL (reference sequence). Trimming removed 0 bases at V and 0 bases at J, with 8 bases between. CDR3 length equals 15 residues. Produced via immunoSEQ multiplex PCR; TCRdb's table is partial and in-frame only. The table records 290,000 or so clones, 86% of them present only once. Source material: PBMCs or T cells enriched from blood (not recorded which). This TCR came from a woman under 30 who had recovered from COVID-19. The rearrangement joins TRBV3-1 (or the pseudogene TRBV3-2) to TRBJ2-5; D is ambiguous. Here the CDR3 reads CASSQEAPYQETQYF. CDR3 bases: TGTGCCAGCAGCCAAGAGGCCCCATACCAAGAGACCCAGTACTTC.